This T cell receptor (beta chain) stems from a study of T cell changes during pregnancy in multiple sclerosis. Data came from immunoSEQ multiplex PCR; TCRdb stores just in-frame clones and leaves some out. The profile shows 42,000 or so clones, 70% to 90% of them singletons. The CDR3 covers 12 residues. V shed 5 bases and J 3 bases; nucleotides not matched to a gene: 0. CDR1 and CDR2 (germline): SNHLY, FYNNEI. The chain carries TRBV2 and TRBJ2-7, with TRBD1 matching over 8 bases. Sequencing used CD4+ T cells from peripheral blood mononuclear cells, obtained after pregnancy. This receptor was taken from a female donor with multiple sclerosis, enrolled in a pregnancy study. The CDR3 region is CASSTGGYEQYF. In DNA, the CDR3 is TGTGCCAGCAGTACAGGGGGCTACGAGCAGTACTTC.